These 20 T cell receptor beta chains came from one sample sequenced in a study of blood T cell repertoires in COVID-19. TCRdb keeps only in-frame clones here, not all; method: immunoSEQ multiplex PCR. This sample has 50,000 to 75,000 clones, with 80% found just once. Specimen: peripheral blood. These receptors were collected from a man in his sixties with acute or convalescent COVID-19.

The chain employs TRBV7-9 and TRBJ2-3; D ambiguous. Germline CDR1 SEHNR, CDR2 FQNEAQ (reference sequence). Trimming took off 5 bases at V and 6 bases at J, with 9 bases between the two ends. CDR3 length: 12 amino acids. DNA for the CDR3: TGTGCCAGCAGCGTGACTGACGATACGCAGTATTTT. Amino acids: CASSVTDDTQYF.

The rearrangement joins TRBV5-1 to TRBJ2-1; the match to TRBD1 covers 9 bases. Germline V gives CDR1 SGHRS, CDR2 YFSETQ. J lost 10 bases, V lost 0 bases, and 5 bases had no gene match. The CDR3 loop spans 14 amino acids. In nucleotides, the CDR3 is TGCGCCAGCAGCTTGGGGGACAGGGTACGAGAGCAGTTCTTC. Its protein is CASSLGDRVREQFF. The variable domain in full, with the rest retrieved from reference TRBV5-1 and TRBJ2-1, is KAGVTQTPRYLIKTRGQQVTLSCSPISGHRSVSWYQQTPGQGLQFLFEYFSETQRNKGNFPGRFSGRQFSNSRSEMNVSTLELGDSALYLCASSLGDRVREQFFGPGTRLTVL.

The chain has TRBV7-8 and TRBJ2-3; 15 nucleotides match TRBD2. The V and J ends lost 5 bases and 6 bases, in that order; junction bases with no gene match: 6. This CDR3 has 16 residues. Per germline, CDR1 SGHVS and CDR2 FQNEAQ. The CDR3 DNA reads TGTGCCAGCAGCCCGAGGACTAGCGGGGGGGCTGATACGCAGTATTTT. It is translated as CASSPRTSGGADTQYF.

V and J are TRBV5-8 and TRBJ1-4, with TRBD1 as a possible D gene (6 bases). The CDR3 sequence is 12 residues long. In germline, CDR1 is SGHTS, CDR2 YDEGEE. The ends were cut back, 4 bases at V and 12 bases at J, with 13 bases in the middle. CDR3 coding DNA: TGTGCCAGCAGCCTTTCGACAGGTCAACTGTTTTTT. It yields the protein CASSLSTGQLFF.

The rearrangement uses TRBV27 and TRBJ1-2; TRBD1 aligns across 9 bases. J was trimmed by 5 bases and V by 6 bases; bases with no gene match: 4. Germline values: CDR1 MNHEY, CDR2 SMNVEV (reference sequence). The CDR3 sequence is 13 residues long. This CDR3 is CASRRTGDYGYTF. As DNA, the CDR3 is TGTGCCAGCAGGAGGACAGGGGATTATGGCTACACCTTC.

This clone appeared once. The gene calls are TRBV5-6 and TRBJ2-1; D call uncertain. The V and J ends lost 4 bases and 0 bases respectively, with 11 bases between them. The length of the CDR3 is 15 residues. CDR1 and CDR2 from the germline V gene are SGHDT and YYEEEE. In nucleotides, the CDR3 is TGTGCCAGCAGCCTCGACACCTTCTCCTACAATGAGCAGTTCTTC. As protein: CASSLDTFSYNEQFF.

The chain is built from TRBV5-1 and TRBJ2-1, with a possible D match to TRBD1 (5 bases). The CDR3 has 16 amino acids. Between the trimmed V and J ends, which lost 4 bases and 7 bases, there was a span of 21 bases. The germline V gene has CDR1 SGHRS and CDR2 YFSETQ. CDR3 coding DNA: TGCGCCAGCAGCGAGGCAGACAGATCTTTATGGAATGAGCAGTTCTTC. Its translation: CASSEADRSLWNEQFF. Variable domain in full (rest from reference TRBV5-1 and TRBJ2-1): KAGVTQTPRYLIKTRGQQVTLSCSPISGHRSVSWYQQTPGQGLQFLFEYFSETQRNKGNFPGRFSGRQFSNSRSEMNVSTLELGDSALYLCASSEADRSLWNEQFFGPGTRLTVL.

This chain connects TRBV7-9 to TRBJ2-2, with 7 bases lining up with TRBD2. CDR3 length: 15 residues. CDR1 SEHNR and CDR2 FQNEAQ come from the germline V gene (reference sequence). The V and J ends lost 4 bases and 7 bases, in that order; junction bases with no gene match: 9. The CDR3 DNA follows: TGTGCCAGCAGCTACAAGGCGGGGGTGCACGGGGAGCTGTTTTTT. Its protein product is CASSYKAGVHGELFF.

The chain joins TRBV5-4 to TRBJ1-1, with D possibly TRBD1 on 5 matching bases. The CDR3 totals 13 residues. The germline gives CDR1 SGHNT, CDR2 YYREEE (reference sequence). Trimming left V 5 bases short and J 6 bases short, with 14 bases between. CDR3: CASRGGTVSEAFF. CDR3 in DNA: TGTGCCAGCAGGGGGGGGACCGTATCTGAAGCTTTCTTT.

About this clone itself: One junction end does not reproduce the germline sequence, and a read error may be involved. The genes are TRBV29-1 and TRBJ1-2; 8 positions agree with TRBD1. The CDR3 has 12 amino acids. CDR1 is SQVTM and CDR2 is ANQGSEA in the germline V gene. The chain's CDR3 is CSVEGQGYGYTF. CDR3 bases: TGCAGCGTAGAAGGACAGGGCTATGGCTACACCTTC.

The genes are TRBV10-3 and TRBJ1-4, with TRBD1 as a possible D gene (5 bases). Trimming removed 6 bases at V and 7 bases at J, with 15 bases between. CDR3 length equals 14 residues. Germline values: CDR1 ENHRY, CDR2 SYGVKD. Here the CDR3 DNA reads TGTGCCATCAGGGCGGGGGGAAGAAGTGAAAAACTGTTTTTT. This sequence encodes CAIRAGGRSEKLFF.

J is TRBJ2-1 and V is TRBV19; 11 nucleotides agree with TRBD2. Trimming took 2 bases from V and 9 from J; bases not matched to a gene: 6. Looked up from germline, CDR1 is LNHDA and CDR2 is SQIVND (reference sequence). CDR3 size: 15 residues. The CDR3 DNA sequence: TGTGCCAGTAGTATACCTAGCGGGGGGCTAGGTGAGCAGTTCTTC. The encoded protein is CASSIPSGGLGEQFF. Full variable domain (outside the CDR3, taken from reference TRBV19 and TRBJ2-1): DGGITQSPKYLFRKEGQNVTLSCEQNLNHDAMYWYRQDPGQGLRLIYYSQIVNDFQKGDIAEGYSVSREKKESFPLTVTSAQKNPTAFYLCASSIPSGGLGEQFFGPGTRLTVL.

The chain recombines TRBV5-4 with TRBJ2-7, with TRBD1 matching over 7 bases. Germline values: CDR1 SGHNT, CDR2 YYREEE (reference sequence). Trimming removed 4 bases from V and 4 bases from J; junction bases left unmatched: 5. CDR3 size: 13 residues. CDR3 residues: CASSVGGAYEQYF. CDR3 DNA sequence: TGTGCCAGCAGCGTAGGGGGCGCATACGAGCAGTACTTC.

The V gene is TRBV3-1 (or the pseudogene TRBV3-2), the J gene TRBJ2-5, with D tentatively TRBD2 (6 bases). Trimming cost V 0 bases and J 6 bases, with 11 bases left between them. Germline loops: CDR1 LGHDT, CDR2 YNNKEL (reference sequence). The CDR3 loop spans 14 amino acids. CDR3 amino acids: CASSQDPSAKTQYF. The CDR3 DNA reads TGTGCCAGCAGCCAAGATCCTAGCGCCAAGACCCAGTACTTC.

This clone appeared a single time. The DNA of the CDR3 is TGTGCCAGCAGCTTAGTGGAGGGTTTGGATTCACCCCTCCACTTT. Translated: CASSLVEGLDSPLHF. The chain combines TRBV7-8 with TRBJ1-6; the D is unclear. The germline V gene encodes CDR1 SGHVS and CDR2 FQNEAQ. The V end lost 1 base, the J end lost 8 bases, and 12 bases lay between the germline ends. The CDR3 sequence is 15 residues long.

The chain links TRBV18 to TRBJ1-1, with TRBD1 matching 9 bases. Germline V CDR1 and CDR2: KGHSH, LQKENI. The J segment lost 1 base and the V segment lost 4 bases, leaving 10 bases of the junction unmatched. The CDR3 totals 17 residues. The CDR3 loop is CASSLLVPGQGNTEAFF. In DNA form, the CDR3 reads TGTGCCAGCTCACTCTTAGTTCCGGGACAGGGGAACACTGAAGCTTTCTTT. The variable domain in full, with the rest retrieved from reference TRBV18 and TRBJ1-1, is NAGVMQNPRHLVRRRGQEARLRCSPMKGHSHVYWYRQLPEEGLKFMVYLQKENIIDESGMPKERFSAEFPKEGPSILRIQQVVRGDSAAYFCASSLLVPGQGNTEAFFGQGTRLTVV.

In nucleotides, the CDR3 is TGTGCCAGCAGTTACCCGGCAGAACACAGTAACACTGAAGCTTTCTTT. Residues: CASSYPAEHSNTEAFF. The gene calls are TRBV6-5 and TRBJ1-1; D is unresolved. Germline CDR1 and CDR2: MNHEY and SVGAGI. Trimming stripped 2 bases from V and 2 bases from J, with 15 bases between. The CDR3 consists of 16 residues.

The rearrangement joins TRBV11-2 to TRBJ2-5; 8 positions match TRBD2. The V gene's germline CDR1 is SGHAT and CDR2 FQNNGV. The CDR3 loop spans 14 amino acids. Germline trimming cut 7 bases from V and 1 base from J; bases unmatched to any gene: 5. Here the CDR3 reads CASTAGGAQETQYF. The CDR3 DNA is TGTGCCAGCACCGCGGGAGGTGCCCAAGAGACCCAGTACTTC.

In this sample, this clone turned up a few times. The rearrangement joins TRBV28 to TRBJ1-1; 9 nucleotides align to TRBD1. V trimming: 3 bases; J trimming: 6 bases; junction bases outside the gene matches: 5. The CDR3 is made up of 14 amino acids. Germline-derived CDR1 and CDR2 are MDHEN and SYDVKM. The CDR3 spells CASSFRTGAPEAFF. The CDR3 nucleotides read TGTGCCAGCAGTTTTCGGACAGGGGCTCCTGAAGCTTTCTTT.

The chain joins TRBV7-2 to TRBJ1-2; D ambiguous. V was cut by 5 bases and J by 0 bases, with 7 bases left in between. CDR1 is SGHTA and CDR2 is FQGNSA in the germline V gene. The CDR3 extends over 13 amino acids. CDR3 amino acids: CASSRGANYGYTF. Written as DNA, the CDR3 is TGTGCCAGCAGCCGTGGAGCTAACTATGGCTACACCTTC.